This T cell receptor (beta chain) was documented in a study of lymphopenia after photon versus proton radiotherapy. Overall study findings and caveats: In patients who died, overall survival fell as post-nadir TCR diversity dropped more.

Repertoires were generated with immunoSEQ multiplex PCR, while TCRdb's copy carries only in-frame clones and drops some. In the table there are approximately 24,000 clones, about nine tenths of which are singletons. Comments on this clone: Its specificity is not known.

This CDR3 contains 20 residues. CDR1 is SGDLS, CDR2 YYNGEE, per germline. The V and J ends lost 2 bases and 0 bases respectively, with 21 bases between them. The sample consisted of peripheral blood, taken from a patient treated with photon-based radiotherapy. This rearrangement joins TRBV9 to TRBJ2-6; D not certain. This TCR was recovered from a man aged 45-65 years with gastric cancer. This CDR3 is CASSVKDFDTLRSGANVLTF. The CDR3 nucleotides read TGTGCCAGCAGCGTCAAGGATTTCGACACTCTCCGCTCTGGGGCCAACGTCCTGACTTTC.